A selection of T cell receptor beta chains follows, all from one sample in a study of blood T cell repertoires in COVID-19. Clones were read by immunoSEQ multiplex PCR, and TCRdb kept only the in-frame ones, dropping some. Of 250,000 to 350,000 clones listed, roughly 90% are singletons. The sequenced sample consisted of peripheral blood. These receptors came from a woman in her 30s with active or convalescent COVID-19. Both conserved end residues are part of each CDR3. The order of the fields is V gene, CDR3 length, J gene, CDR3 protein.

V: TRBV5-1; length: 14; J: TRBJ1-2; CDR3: CASSLGQQGDGYTF
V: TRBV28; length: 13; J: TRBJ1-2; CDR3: CASSLQGADGYTF
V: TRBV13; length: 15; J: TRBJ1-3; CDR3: CASRPGRGHGNTIYF
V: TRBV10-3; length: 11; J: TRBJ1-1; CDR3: CAISEGRWAFF
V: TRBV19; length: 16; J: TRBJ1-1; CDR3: CASSTPGQGPHTEAFF
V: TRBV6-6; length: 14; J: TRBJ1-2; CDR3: CASSYLTADHGYTF
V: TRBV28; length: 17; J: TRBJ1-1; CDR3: CASSFGDQGALYTEAFF
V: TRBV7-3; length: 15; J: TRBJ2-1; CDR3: CASSSSTGGYNEQFF
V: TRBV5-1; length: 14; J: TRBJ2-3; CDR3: CASSQGVDTDTQYF
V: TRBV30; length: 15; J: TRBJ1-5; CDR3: CAWSRSGGVNQPQHF
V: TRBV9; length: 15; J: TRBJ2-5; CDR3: CASSARAGGYETQYF
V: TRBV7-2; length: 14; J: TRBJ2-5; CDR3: CASSLTSLQETQYF
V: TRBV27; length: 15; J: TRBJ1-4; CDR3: CASSPGTSPNEKLFF
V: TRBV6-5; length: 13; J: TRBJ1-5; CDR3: CASRDGPGQPQHF
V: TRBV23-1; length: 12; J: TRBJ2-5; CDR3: CASRTGGETQYF
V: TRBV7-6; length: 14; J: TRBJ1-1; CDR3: CASSQTGPYTEAFF
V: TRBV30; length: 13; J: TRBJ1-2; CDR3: CAWGPGTGEGYTF
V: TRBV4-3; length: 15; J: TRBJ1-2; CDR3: CASSLHRAFPGGYTF
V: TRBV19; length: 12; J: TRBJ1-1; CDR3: CASKVGATEAFF
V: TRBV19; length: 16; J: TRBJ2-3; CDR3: CASSINSGGSTDTQYF
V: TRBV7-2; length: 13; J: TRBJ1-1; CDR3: CASSLALDTEAFF
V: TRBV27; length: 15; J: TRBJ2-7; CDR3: CASSLIGQGRNEQYF
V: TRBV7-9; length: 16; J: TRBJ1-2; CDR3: CASSLVPPLSGDGYTF
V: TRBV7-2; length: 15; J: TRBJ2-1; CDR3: CASSPTSGGYNEQFF
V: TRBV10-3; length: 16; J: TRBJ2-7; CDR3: CAISESGEGRPYEQYF
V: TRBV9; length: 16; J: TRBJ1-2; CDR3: CASSATWGTGLKGYTF
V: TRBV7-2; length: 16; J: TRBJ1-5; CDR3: CASSLQVGNTNQPQHF
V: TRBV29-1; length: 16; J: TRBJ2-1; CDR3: CSVEDRTASSYNEQFF
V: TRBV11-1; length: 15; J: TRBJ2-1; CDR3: CASSLVAGAYNEQFF
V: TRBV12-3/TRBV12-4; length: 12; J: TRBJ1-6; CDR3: CATPRGESPLHF
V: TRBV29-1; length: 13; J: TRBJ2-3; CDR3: CSSGQGITDTQYF
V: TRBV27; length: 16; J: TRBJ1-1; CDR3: CASSNRGSFSRGRAFF
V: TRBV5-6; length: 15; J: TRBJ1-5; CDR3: CASSSRSSGDQPQHF
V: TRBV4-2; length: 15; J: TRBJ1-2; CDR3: CASSQWQGDRYGYTF
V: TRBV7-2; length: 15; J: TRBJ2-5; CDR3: CASSAYGTGGETQYF
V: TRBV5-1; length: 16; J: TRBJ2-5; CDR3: CASSLNVQGQGETQYF
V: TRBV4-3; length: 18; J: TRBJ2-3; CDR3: CASSQDRLAGLRTDTQYF
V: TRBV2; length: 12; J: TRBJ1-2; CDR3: CASRETGYGYTF
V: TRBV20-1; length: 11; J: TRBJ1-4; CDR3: CSASREQGVFF